This TCR beta chain was sequenced in a study of T-cell memory formation after mild COVID-19. This clonotype was seen many times. The antigen remains undetermined. cDNA libraries for TCR alpha and TCR beta, carrying sample barcodes and UMIs, came from 5'RACE with constant-segment primers. TCRdb passed the 5' RACE reads through MiXCR, listing each CDR3 protein once. Counted here are around 370,000 distinct CDR3 sequences, more than 20% occurring once; the ten biggest clones make up roughly an eighth. Study-level findings and limits: Mostly located in CM and EM were contracting CD4+ clones, with contracting CD8+ clones located in EMRA.

The sample comprised PBMCs or a T cell subset sorted from them (not recorded which). The clonotype was recovered from an adult woman who had mild COVID-19 (a few samples of this study predate the infection). Cell type and time point are not known.

CDR3 protein: CAINRGGNTEAFF. DNA for the CDR3: TGTGCCATCAACAGGGGCGGAAACACTGAAGCTTTCTTT. The gene calls are TRBV10-3 and TRBJ1-1; TRBD1 agrees at 7 bases. CDR3 length: 13 residues. The germline V gene has CDR1 ENHRY and CDR2 SYGVKD. V was clipped by 7 bases and J by 2 bases; unmatched bases: 4.